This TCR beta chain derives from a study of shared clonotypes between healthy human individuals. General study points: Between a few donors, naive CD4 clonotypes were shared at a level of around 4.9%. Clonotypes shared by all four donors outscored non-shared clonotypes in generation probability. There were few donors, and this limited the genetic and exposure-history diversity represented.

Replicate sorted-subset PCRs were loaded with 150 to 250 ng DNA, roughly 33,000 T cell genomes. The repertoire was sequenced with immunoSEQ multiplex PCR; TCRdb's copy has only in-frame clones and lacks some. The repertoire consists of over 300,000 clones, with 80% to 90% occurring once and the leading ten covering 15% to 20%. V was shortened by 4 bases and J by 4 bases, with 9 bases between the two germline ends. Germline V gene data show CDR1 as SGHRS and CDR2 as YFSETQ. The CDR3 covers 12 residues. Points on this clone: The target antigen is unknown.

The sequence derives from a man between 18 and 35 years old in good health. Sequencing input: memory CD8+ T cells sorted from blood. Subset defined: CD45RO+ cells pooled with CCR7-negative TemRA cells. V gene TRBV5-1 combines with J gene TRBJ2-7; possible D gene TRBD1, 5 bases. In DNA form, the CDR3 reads TGCGCCAGCAGCAGGGGTATTTACGAGCAGTACTTC. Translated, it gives CASSRGIYEQYF.